This TCR beta chain was observed in a study of high-grade serous ovarian cancer treatment subgroups. On the study more broadly: Each sample yielded on average about 7,000 unique TCR beta rearrangements from around 14,000 reads. Study findings and constraints: Without spatial data, bulk sequencing limits insight into HGSC tumor diversity.

Sequencing used immunoSEQ multiplex PCR; TCRdb keeps in-frame clones, though not all of them. This sample yields around 12,000 clones, of which roughly four fifths are seen a single time; 6.6% belongs to the top ten. The tumor samples were collected prior to definitive surgery or chemotherapy. Concerning this clone: No antigen is known for it. At one end, the junction sequence differs from germline, possibly due to a read error.

Sequenced material: tumor tissue. The clonotype comes from a human donor with high-grade serous ovarian cancer.

This CDR3 reads CAWSVQSSGRDF. The CDR3 nucleotides read TGTGCCTGGAGTGTACAGTCTAGCGGCCGGGACTTC. This chain links TRBV30 with TRBJ2-7; 7 bases match TRBD2. There are 12 residues in the CDR3. CDR1 is GTSNPN and CDR2 is SVGIG in the germline V gene (reference sequence).